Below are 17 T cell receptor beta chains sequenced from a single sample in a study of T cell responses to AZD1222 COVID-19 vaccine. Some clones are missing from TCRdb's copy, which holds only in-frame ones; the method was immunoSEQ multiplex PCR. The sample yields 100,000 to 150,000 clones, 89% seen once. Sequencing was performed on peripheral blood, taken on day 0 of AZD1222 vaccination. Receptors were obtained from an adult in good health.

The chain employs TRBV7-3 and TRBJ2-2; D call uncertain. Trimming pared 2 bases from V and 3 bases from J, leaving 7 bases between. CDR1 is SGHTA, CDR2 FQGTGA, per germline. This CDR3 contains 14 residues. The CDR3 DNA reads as TGTGCCAGCAGCTTAGGGGTTGACACCGGGGAGCTGTTTTTT. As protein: CASSLGVDTGELFF. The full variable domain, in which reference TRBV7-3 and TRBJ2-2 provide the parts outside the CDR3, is GAGVSQTPSNKVTEKGKYVELRCDPISGHTALYWYRQSLGQGPEFLIYFQGTGAADDSGLPNDRFFAVRPEGSVSTLKIQRTERGDSAVYLCASSLGVDTGELFFGEGSRLTVL.

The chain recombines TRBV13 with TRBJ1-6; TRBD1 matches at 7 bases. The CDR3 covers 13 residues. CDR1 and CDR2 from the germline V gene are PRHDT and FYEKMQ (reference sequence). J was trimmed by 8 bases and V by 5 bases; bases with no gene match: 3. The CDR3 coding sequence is TGTGCCAGCAGCAGGGACAGACATTCACCCCTCCACTTT. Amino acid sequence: CASSRDRHSPLHF.

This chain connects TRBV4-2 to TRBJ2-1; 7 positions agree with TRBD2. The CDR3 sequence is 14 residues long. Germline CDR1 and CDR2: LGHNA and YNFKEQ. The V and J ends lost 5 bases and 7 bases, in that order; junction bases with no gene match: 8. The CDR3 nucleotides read TGTGCCAGCAGCAGAGAGGTTAGCGGGAATGAGCAGTTCTTC. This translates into CASSREVSGNEQFF.

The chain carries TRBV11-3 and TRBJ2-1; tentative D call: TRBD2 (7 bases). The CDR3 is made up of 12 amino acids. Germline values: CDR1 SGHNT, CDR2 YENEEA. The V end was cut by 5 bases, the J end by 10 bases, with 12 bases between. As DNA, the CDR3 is TGTGCCAGCAGCGGGGGGGGCAGCGAGCAGTTCTTC. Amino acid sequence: CASSGGGSEQFF. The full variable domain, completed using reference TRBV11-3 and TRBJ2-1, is EAGVVQSPRYKIIEKKQPVAFWCNPISGHNTLYWYLQNLGQGPELLIRYENEEAVDDSQLPKDRFSAERLKGVDSTLKIQPAELGDSAVYLCASSGGGSEQFFGPGTRLTVL.

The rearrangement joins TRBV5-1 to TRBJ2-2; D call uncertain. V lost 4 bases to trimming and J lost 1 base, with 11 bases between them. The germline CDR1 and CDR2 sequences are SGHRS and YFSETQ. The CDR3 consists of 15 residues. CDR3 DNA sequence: TGCGCCAGCAGCCCGATGTATCTGAACACCGGGGAGCTGTTTTTT. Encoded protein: CASSPMYLNTGELFF.

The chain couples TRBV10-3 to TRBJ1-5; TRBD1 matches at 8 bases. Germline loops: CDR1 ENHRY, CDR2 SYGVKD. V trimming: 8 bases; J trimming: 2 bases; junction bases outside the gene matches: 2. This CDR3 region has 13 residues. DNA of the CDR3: TGTGCCATCGGGGGACAGGGCAATCAGCCCCAGCATTTT. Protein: CAIGGQGNQPQHF.

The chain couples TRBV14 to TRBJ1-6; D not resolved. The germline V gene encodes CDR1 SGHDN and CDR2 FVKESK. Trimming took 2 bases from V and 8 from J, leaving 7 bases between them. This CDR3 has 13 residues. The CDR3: CASSQLLDSPLHF. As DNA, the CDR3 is TGTGCCAGCAGCCAACTCCTCGATTCACCCCTCCACTTT.

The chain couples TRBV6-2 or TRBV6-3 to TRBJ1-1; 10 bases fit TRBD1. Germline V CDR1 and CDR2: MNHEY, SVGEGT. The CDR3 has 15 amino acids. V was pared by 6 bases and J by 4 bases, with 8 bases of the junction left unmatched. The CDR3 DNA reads TGTGCCAGCAGCCGACAGGGGGCTCGTAGCACTGAAGCTTTCTTT. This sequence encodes CASSRQGARSTEAFF.

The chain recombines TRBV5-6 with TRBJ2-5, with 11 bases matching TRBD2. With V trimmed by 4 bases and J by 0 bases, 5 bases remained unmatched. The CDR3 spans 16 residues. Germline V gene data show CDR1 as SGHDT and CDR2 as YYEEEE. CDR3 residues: CASSLRLAGYQETQYF. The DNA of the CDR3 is TGTGCCAGCAGCCTAAGACTAGCGGGGTACCAAGAGACCCAGTACTTC.

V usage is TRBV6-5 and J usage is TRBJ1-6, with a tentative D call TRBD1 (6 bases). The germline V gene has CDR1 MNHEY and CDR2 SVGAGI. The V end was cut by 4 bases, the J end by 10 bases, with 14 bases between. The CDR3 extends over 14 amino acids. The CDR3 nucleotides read TGTGCCAGCAGTTTGGGGGCGCGAGACTCACCCCTCCACTTT. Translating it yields CASSLGARDSPLHF.

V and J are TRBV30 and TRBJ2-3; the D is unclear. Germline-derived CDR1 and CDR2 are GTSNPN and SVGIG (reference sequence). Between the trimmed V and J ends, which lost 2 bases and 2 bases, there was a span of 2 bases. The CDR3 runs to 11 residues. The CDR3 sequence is CAWSNTDTQYF. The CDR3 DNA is TGTGCCTGGAGTAACACAGATACGCAGTATTTT.

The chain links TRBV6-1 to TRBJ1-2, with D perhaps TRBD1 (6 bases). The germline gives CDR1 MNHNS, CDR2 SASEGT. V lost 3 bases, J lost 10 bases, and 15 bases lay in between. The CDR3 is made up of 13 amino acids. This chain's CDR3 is CASSEGRGEDYTF. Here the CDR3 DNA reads TGTGCCAGCAGTGAGGGCAGGGGTGAGGACTACACCTTC.

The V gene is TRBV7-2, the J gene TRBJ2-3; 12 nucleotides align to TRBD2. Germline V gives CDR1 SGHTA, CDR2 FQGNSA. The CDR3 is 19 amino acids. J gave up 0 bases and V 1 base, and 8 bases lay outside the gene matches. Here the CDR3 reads CASSLEPSGGALSTDTQYF. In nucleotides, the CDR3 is TGTGCCAGCAGCTTAGAGCCTAGCGGGGGGGCCCTCAGCACAGATACGCAGTATTTT.

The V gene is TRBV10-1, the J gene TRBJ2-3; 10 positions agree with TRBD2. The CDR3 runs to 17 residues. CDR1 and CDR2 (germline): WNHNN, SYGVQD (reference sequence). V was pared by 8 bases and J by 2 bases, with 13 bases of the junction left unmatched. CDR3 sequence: CASSTRQLAGPTDTQYF. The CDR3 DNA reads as TGCGCCAGCTCGACCCGACAACTAGCGGGGCCCACAGATACGCAGTATTTT.

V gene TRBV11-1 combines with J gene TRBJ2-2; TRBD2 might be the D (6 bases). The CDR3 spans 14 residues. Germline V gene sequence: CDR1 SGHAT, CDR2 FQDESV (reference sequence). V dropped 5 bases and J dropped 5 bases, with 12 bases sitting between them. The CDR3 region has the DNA TGTGCCAGCAGCCAGAATAGCGGTACCGGGGAGCTGTTTTTT. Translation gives CASSQNSGTGELFF. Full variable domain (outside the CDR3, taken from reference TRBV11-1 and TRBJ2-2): EAEVAQSPRYKITEKSQAVAFWCDPISGHATLYWYRQILGQGPELLVQFQDESVVDDSQLPKDRFSAERLKGVDSTLKIQPAELGDSAMYLCASSQNSGTGELFFGEGSRLTVL.

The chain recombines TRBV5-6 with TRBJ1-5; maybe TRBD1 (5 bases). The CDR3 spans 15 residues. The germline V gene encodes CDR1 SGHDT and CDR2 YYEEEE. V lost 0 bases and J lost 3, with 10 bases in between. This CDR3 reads CASSLGAGVNQPQHF. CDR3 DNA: TGTGCCAGCAGCTTGGGGGCGGGGGTCAATCAGCCCCAGCATTTT.

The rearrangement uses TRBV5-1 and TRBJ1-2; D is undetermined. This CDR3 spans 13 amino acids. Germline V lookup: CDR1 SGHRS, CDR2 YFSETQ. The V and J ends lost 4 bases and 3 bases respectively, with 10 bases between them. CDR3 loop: CASSADRYYGYTF. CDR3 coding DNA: TGCGCCAGCAGCGCGGACCGCTACTATGGCTACACCTTC.